This T cell receptor (beta chain) was recovered during a study of blood T cell repertoires in COVID-19. Across the whole study: The United States, Italy and Spain provided the acute and convalescent COVID-19 samples.

Libraries were prepared by immunoSEQ multiplex PCR; TCRdb keeps only in-frame clonotypes and omits some of them. The table records 270,000 or so clones, approximately 90% of them present only once. CDR1 and CDR2 from the germline V gene are KGHSH and LQKENI. CDR3 length: 17 residues. V was clipped by 4 bases and J by 0 bases; unmatched bases: 6. The receptor's source is a man aged 40-49 years who had been exposed to COVID-19. Sequenced material: PBMCs or T cells enriched from blood (not recorded which). The chain employs TRBV18 and TRBJ2-1, with TRBD1 matching 10 bases. The CDR3 loop is CASSLTGGGSSYNEQFF. CDR3 nucleotides: TGTGCCAGCTCACTGACAGGGGGCGGAAGCTCCTACAATGAGCAGTTCTTC.